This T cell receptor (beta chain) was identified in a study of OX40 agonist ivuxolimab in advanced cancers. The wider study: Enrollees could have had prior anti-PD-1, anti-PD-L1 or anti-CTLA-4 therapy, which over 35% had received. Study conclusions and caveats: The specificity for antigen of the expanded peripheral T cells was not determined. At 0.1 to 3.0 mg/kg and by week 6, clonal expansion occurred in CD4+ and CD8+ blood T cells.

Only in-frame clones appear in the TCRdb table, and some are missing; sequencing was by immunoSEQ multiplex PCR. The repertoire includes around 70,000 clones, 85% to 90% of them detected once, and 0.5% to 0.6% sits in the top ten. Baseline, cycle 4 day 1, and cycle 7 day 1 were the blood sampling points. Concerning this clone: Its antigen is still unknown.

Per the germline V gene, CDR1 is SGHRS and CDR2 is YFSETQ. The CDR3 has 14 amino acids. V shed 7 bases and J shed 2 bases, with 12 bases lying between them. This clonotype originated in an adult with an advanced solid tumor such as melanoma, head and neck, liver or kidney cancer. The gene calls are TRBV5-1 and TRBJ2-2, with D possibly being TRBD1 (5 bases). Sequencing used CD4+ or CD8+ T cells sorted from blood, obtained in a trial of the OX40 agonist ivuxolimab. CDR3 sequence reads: CASATELNTGELFF. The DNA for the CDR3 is TGCGCCAGCGCGACAGAATTAAACACCGGGGAGCTGTTTTTT.